This T cell receptor beta chain was sequenced in a study of blood T cell repertoires in COVID-19. Study details: Whether acute or convalescent, the COVID-19 samples came from the United States, Italy and Spain.

Per the original data handling: Reference gene primers were amplified, and this amplification served to estimate nucleated cell counts. Some clones are missing from TCRdb's copy, which holds only in-frame ones; the method was immunoSEQ multiplex PCR. V and J calls and clone size come straight from that table; D and trimming were deduced from the DNA. The sample has a few hundred thousand clones; more than 75% are singletons. In terms of age and location, participants ranged from roughly 18 to 100 years and lived in 24 US areas. Donors of Cohort 3 who recovered were those that had two negative PCRs, clearance, or symptom resolution. V lost 2 bases, J lost 2 bases, and 15 bases lay in between. This CDR3 spans 16 amino acids.

The specimen was PBMCs or T cells enriched from blood (not recorded which). This clonotype was sampled from a woman in her fifties or sixties who had recovered from COVID-19. This rearrangement joins TRBV23-1 to TRBJ2-5; tentative D call: TRBD2 (5 bases). TRBV23-1 belongs to the ORF category, with a function that is uncertain. Here the CDR3 reads CASSQTTGSGQETQYF. The CDR3 DNA follows: TGCGCCAGCAGTCAAACTACGGGATCGGGGCAAGAGACCCAGTACTTC.